One sample yielded the 21 T cell receptor beta chains listed below, sequenced in a study of T cell responses to AZD1222 COVID-19 vaccine. Profiling relied on immunoSEQ multiplex PCR, and the TCRdb table lists in-frame clones only, not all of them. Seen here are 98,000 or so clones, approximately 93% observed once, and the top ten hold 5%. This specimen consisted of peripheral blood, obtained on day 0 of AZD1222 vaccination. These receptors were taken from an adult in good health.

The chain is built from TRBV7-2 and TRBJ2-1; tentative D call: TRBD2 (6 bases). V lost 1 base and J lost 6, with 10 bases in between. This CDR3 contains 14 residues. Germline values: CDR1 SGHTA, CDR2 FQGNSA. The CDR3 here is CASSLVLAVNEQFF. CDR3 coding DNA: TGTGCCAGCAGCTTAGTACTAGCTGTCAATGAGCAGTTCTTC.

V gene TRBV19 combines with J gene TRBJ1-2; TRBD1 matches 7 bases. Losses at the gene ends were 3 bases for V and 2 bases for J; bases not matched to a gene: 12. Germline lookup yields CDR1 LNHDA and CDR2 SQIVND (reference sequence). The CDR3 loop spans 17 amino acids. CDR3 in amino acids: CASSMRDSGGYNYGYTF. The CDR3, as DNA: TGTGCCAGTAGTATGAGGGACAGCGGGGGTTACAACTATGGCTACACCTTC. Drawing the rest from reference TRBV19 and TRBJ1-2, the complete variable domain is DGGITQSPKYLFRKEGQNVTLSCEQNLNHDAMYWYRQDPGQGLRLIYYSQIVNDFQKGDIAEGYSVSREKKESFPLTVTSAQKNPTAFYLCASSMRDSGGYNYGYTFGSGTRLTVV.

V usage is TRBV5-1 and J usage is TRBJ1-4, with D hard to call. The germline gives CDR1 SGHRS, CDR2 YFSETQ. V was trimmed by 5 bases and J by 3 bases, leaving 11 bases between them. This CDR3 region has 14 residues. The CDR3 spells CASRIAGANEKLFF. The CDR3 coding sequence is TGCGCCAGCAGGATCGCCGGGGCTAATGAAAAACTGTTTTTT.

The chain recombines TRBV7-3 with TRBJ2-6; D ambiguous. This CDR3 has 16 residues. From germline, CDR1 is SGHTA and CDR2 FQGTGA. V shed 0 bases and J shed 0 bases, with 6 bases lying between them. The CDR3 loop reads CASSLTAVSGANVLTF. DNA for the CDR3: TGTGCCAGCAGCTTAACGGCTGTCTCTGGGGCCAACGTCCTGACTTTC.

This CDR3 reads CSVDFGTGGAYGYTF. CDR3 in DNA: TGCAGCGTTGATTTTGGGACAGGGGGTGCCTATGGCTACACCTTC. The chain joins TRBV29-1 to TRBJ1-2, with 11 bases matching TRBD1. V shed 3 bases and J 4 bases; nucleotides not matched to a gene: 7. Germline V lookup: CDR1 SQVTM, CDR2 ANQGSEA. There are 15 residues in the CDR3.

Here the CDR3 reads CASSGRGGGEQYF. CDR3 coding DNA: TGTGCCAGTAGTGGGAGGGGCGGGGGCGAGCAGTACTTC. The chain is built from TRBV19 and TRBJ2-7; TRBD2 matches 7 bases. The V segment lost 5 bases and the J segment 6 bases; nucleotides outside the gene matches: 7. The CDR3 consists of 13 residues. Germline V gene sequence: CDR1 LNHDA, CDR2 SQIVND (reference sequence).

A few counts support this clone. This sequence joins TRBV7-2 and TRBJ1-6; no reliable D call. Trimming cost V 5 bases and J 5 bases, with 7 bases left between them. CDR3 length: 13 residues. In germline, CDR1 is SGHTA, CDR2 FQGNSA. CDR3 sequence reads: CASSDGNNSPLHF. CDR3 in DNA: TGTGCCAGCAGCGACGGAAATAATTCACCCCTCCACTTT.

This chain links TRBV18 with TRBJ1-5, with a possible D match to TRBD1 (5 bases). V was clipped by 6 bases and J by 4 bases, with 10 bases between them. CDR3 length equals 13 residues. CDR1 is KGHSH, CDR2 LQKENI, per germline. CDR3: CASSDRGNQPQHF. CDR3 nucleotide sequence: TGTGCCAGCTCTGATAGGGGAAATCAGCCCCAGCATTTT.

J is TRBJ1-2 and V is TRBV6-5; the match to TRBD1 covers 7 bases. The V gene's germline CDR1 is MNHEY and CDR2 SVGAGI. CDR3 length: 13 amino acids. With V trimmed by 2 bases and J by 8 bases, 5 bases remained unmatched. CDR3 coding DNA: TGTGCCAGCAGTTACGCGACAGGGATGGGCTACACCTTC. This codes for CASSYATGMGYTF.

This chain uses TRBV21-1 with TRBJ1-2. TRBV21-1 constitutes a pseudogene. This CDR3 has 11 amino acids. CDR3 nucleotide sequence: TGTGCCAGCAGCAAGCGATCTGGCTACACCTTC. Translation: CASSKRSGYTF.

This clone has just one count. The chain has TRBV11-2 and TRBJ1-4; 7 bases agree with TRBD1. After removal of 5 bases from V and 5 bases from J, the junction contained 8 bases not matched to a gene. The V gene's germline CDR1 is SGHAT and CDR2 FQNNGV. The CDR3 is made up of 15 amino acids. CDR3 in amino acids: CASSVQQGQNEKLFF. The DNA of the CDR3 is TGTGCCAGCAGCGTACAACAGGGGCAAAATGAAAAACTGTTTTTT.

The V and J genes are TRBV7-2 and TRBJ2-5, with TRBD1 matching 7 bases. Trimming removed 5 bases from V and 1 base from J; junction bases left unmatched: 4. Germline CDR1 reads SGHTA; CDR2 reads FQGNSA. The CDR3 runs 14 residues. CDR3 sequence reads: CASSPRQGQETQYF. DNA of the CDR3: TGTGCCAGCAGCCCAAGACAGGGCCAAGAGACCCAGTACTTC.

The V gene is TRBV3-1 (or the pseudogene TRBV3-2), the J gene TRBJ1-4; tentative D call: TRBD1 (5 bases). CDR1 is LGHDT, CDR2 YNNKEL, per germline (reference sequence). V lost 3 bases, J lost 3 bases, and 14 bases lay in between. The CDR3 runs to 16 residues. This CDR3 reads CASSHGGFWANEKLFF. DNA for the CDR3: TGTGCCAGCAGCCACGGGGGTTTCTGGGCTAATGAAAAACTGTTTTTT.

The chain couples TRBV2 to TRBJ1-2; 7 nucleotides line up with TRBD1. This CDR3 comprises 14 residues. The V gene's germline CDR1 is SNHLY and CDR2 FYNNEI. With V trimmed by 7 bases and J by 2 bases, 7 bases remained unmatched. CDR3 DNA sequence: TGTGCCAGCATGTTACAGGGGACCAACTATGGCTACACCTTC. Its translation: CASMLQGTNYGYTF.

The CDR3 nucleotides read TGCAGCGACAGGGGTATGAACACTGAAGCTTTCTTT. Amino acid sequence: CSDRGMNTEAFF. The V call is TRBV29-1, the J call TRBJ1-1; 7 nucleotides align to TRBD1. The CDR3 spans 12 residues. The V gene's germline CDR1 is SQVTM and CDR2 ANQGSEA. Germline trimming cut 7 bases from V and 0 bases from J; bases unmatched to any gene: 2.

The CDR3 loop is CASSYSTDPGYEQYF. The CDR3 bases are TGTGCCAGCAGTTACTCGACAGATCCAGGGTACGAGCAGTACTTC. This sequence joins TRBV6-5 and TRBJ2-7, with D possibly matching TRBD1 (5 bases). V was pared by 0 bases and J by 4 bases, with 13 bases between. Germline-derived CDR1 and CDR2 are MNHEY and SVGAGI. The CDR3 consists of 15 residues.

The gene calls are TRBV5-1 and TRBJ2-5; D may be TRBD1 (5 bases). Germline assignment: CDR1 SGHRS and CDR2 YFSETQ. The V end lost 1 base, the J end lost 4 bases, and 14 bases lay between the germline ends. There are 15 residues in the CDR3. CDR3 in DNA: TGCGCCAGCAGCTTGCAGCAGGGTGTGGGAGAGACCCAGTACTTC. This gives the protein CASSLQQGVGETQYF.

The chain carries TRBV6-5 and TRBJ1-2; D may be TRBD1 (5 bases). Germline CDR1 is MNHEY and CDR2 is SVGAGI. The CDR3 is made up of 11 amino acids. The V gene lost 7 bases and the J gene lost 7 bases, with 10 bases spanning the gap. The CDR3 coding sequence is TGTGCCAGCACGTCCGGGGCTGGCTACACCTTC. Amino acids: CASTSGAGYTF.

The J gene is TRBJ1-1, the V gene TRBV4-3, with D uncertain. Trimming pared 2 bases from V and 0 bases from J, leaving 4 bases between. Germline V lookup: CDR1 LGHNA, CDR2 YSLEER. The CDR3 runs 13 residues. The CDR3 region is CASSQILNTEAFF. The CDR3 bases are TGCGCCAGCAGCCAAATTTTGAACACTGAAGCTTTCTTT.

This clone was recorded only once. The chain has TRBV10-1 and TRBJ2-1; possibly TRBD1 or TRBD2 for D (5 bases each). Germline V gene data show CDR1 as WNHNN and CDR2 as SYGVQD (reference sequence). V shed 6 bases and J shed 11 bases, with 11 bases lying between them. CDR3 size: 11 residues. The CDR3 DNA is TGCGCCAGCAGCCACCGGGGCCAGCAGTTCTTC. Residues: CASSHRGQQFF.

This chain connects TRBV28 to TRBJ2-1; D is undetermined. V was pared by 7 bases and J by 4 bases, with 20 bases between. CDR1 and CDR2 (germline): MDHEN, SYDVKM. This CDR3 spans 16 amino acids. The CDR3 loop reads CASNPAGDSPYNEQFF. The CDR3 DNA is TGTGCCAGCAATCCCGCTGGAGACTCGCCTTACAATGAGCAGTTCTTC. The full variable domain, completed using reference TRBV28 and TRBJ2-1, is DVKVTQSSRYLVKRTGEKVFLECVQDMDHENMFWYRQDPGLGLRLIYFSYDVKMKEKGDIPEGYSVSREKKERFSLILESASTNQTSMYLCASNPAGDSPYNEQFFGPGTRLTVL.